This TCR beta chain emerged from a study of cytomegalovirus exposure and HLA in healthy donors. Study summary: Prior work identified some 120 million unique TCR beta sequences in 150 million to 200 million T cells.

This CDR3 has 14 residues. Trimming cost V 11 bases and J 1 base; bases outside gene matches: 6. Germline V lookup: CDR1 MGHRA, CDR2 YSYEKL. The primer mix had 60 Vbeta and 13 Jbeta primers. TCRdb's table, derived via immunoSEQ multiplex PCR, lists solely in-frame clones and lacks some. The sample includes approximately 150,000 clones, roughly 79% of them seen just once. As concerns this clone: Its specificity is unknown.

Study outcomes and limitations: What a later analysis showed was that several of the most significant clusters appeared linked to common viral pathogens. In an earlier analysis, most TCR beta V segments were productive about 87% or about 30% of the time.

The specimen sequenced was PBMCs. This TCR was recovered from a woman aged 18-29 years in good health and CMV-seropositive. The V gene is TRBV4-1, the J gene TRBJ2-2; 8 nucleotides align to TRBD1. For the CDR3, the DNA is TGCGCCTCGGACAGGGTCCTGAACACCGGGGAGCTGTTTTTT. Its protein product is CASDRVLNTGELFF.